Shown below are 21 T cell receptor beta chains from a single sample sequenced in a study of T cell responses to AZD1222 COVID-19 vaccine. Assay: immunoSEQ multiplex PCR; the TCRdb copy retains only in-frame clones and omits some. The repertoire includes roughly 99,000 clones, 89% of them detected once, and about 6.6% sits in the top ten. The sample here was peripheral blood, taken on day 0 of AZD1222 vaccination. These receptors were taken from an adult in good health.

The chain recombines TRBV7-9 with TRBJ2-5, with no clear D. CDR1 and CDR2 (germline): SEHNR, FQNEAQ (reference sequence). Trimming removed 5 bases at V and 5 bases at J, with 18 bases between. CDR3 length equals 15 residues. CDR3 DNA sequence: TGTGCCAGCAGCCCGCCGCGGTCGAATGGGGAGACCCAGTACTTC. This translates into CASSPPRSNGETQYF.

The chain has TRBV28 and TRBJ1-4; no clear D. The germline V and J ends were trimmed by 2 bases and 2 bases, with 3 bases remaining between them. The CDR3 sequence is 13 residues long. Germline V gives CDR1 MDHEN, CDR2 SYDVKM. The CDR3, as DNA: TGTGCCAGCAGTTTACCCACTAATGAAAAACTGTTTTTT. The encoded protein is CASSLPTNEKLFF.

This sequence joins TRBV4-3 and TRBJ2-5; 7 bases are shared with TRBD2. V trimming: 5 bases; J trimming: 4 bases; junction bases outside the gene matches: 7. This CDR3 has 14 amino acids. Per the germline V gene, CDR1 is LGHNA and CDR2 is YSLEER. CDR3 bases: TGCGCCAGCAGCTACGGGGGGAGCGGAGAGACCCAGTACTTC. Protein: CASSYGGSGETQYF.

The rearrangement uses TRBV9 and TRBJ2-2; 13 bases align to TRBD2. With 6 bases clipped from V and 3 bases from J, the junction kept 5 bases outside the gene matches. Germline lookup yields CDR1 SGDLS and CDR2 YYNGEE. The CDR3 length is 16 residues. The CDR3 loop is CASKYGLAGDTGELFF. The DNA for the CDR3 is TGTGCCAGCAAGTATGGACTAGCGGGAGACACCGGGGAGCTGTTTTTT.

The chain employs TRBV11-2 and TRBJ2-4; TRBD1 matches at 7 bases. Trimming cost V 1 base and J 12 bases; bases outside gene matches: 3. This CDR3 region has 12 residues. The germline CDR1 and CDR2 sequences are SGHAT and FQNNGV. The CDR3 sequence is CASSLGQGPQYF. The CDR3 DNA reads as TGTGCCAGCAGCTTAGGACAGGGCCCTCAGTACTTC.

This clone was observed a few times. The V call is TRBV6-4, the J call TRBJ2-5; D is possibly TRBD1 or TRBD2 (6 bases each). Germline loops: CDR1 MRHNA, CDR2 SNTAGT. Trimming took 11 bases from V and 2 from J, leaving 24 bases between them. The CDR3 length is 16 residues. In DNA, the CDR3 is TGTGCCTGGCGCGGGACACTTACTGCACCACAAGAGACCCAGTACTTC. This sequence encodes CAWRGTLTAPQETQYF.

The CDR3 coding sequence is TGTGCCAGCAGCTTAATAGGACCGAACTACGAGCAGTACTTC. This encodes CASSLIGPNYEQYF. The chain joins TRBV7-3 to TRBJ2-7; D is unresolved. The germline V gene has CDR1 SGHTA and CDR2 FQGTGA. This CDR3 has 14 residues. Trimming stripped 1 base from V and 3 bases from J, with 10 bases between.

This rearrangement joins TRBV29-1 to TRBJ2-1; D might be TRBD1 (6 bases). From germline, CDR1 is SQVTM and CDR2 ANQGSEA. V shed 6 bases and J shed 7 bases, with 19 bases lying between them. CDR3 size: 14 residues. CDR3 nucleotides: TGCAGCGTGTCCGGGACACCTACCCCAAATGAGCAGTTCTTC. Translated, it gives CSVSGTPTPNEQFF.

The J gene is TRBJ1-3, the V gene TRBV6-4; TRBD1 might be the D (5 bases). Germline V lookup: CDR1 MRHNA, CDR2 SNTAGT. This CDR3 has 19 amino acids. The V end lost 6 bases, the J end lost 2 bases, and 26 bases lay between the germline ends. CDR3 in amino acids: CASRNTHLDAGITGNTIYF. CDR3 nucleotides: TGTGCCAGCAGGAACACACACCTGGACGCAGGGATTACTGGAAACACCATATATTTT.

The J gene is TRBJ1-1, the V gene TRBV4-3, with TRBD1 matching 7 bases. CDR1 is LGHNA, CDR2 YSLEER, per germline. This CDR3 has 16 residues. The trim removed 0 bases at V and 3 bases at J, leaving 7 bases unmatched. The CDR3 region has the DNA TGCGCCAGCAGCCAAGAGACCGGCAGGGGGGACACTGAAGCTTTCTTT. It specifies CASSQETGRGDTEAFF.

The chain joins TRBV2 to TRBJ1-1, with no clear D. Germline CDR1 and CDR2: SNHLY and FYNNEI. V was cut by 3 bases and J by 4 bases, with 15 bases left in between. The CDR3 is 15 residues long. The CDR3: CASSDSGGPLTEAFF. For the CDR3, the DNA is TGTGCCAGCAGTGATTCGGGCGGTCCTCTCACTGAAGCTTTCTTT. The variable domain in full, completed from reference TRBV2 and TRBJ1-1, reads EPEVTQTPSHQVTQMGQEVILRCVPISNHLYFYWYRQILGQKVEFLVSFYNNEISEKSEIFDDQFSVERPDGSNFTLKIRSTKLEDSAMYFCASSDSGGPLTEAFFGQGTRLTVV.

This clone occurred once. This rearrangement joins TRBV7-2 to TRBJ1-5, with 8 bases lining up with TRBD1. The V gene end was trimmed by 2 bases and the J gene end by 6 bases; junction bases not matched to a gene: 12. Germline V lookup: CDR1 SGHTA, CDR2 FQGNSA. The length of the CDR3 is 17 residues. The CDR3 DNA reads TGTGCCAGCAGCTTACGTTATAAGGACAGGGAAATTCAGCCCCAGCATTTT. Translating it yields CASSLRYKDREIQPQHF.

CDR3 coding DNA: TGTGCCAGCAGTCCAGGCCTTAACCCCAATCAGCCCCAGCATTTT. Its translation is CASSPGLNPNQPQHF. The rearrangement joins TRBV6-2 or TRBV6-3 to TRBJ1-5; D unclear. Looked up from germline, CDR1 is MNHEY and CDR2 is SVGEGT. Trimming took 5 bases from V and 3 from J, leaving 14 bases between them. The CDR3 has 15 residues.

The V and J genes are TRBV4-3 and TRBJ1-5; D unclear. Trimming removed 4 bases at V and 4 bases at J, with 14 bases between. Germline CDR1 reads LGHNA; CDR2 reads YSLEER. The CDR3 contains 15 residues. The CDR3 is CASSPGRVRNQPQHF. DNA of the CDR3: TGCGCCAGCAGCCCAGGTAGGGTAAGGAATCAGCCCCAGCATTTT.

The genes are TRBV28 and TRBJ2-7; TRBD1 matches 7 bases. The CDR3 is made up of 15 amino acids. The V segment lost 11 bases and the J segment 0 bases; nucleotides outside the gene matches: 13. The germline gives CDR1 MDHEN, CDR2 SYDVKM. This chain's CDR3 is CAVTGAALPSYEQYF. CDR3 in DNA: TGTGCCGTAACAGGGGCGGCTTTGCCCTCCTACGAGCAGTACTTC.

The V gene is TRBV6-2 or TRBV6-3, the J gene TRBJ1-2; 7 bases match TRBD1. This CDR3 has 13 residues. In germline, CDR1 is MNHEY, CDR2 SVGEGT. With V trimmed by 5 bases and J by 5 bases, 5 bases remained unmatched. The CDR3 here is CASSADRTYGYTF. The CDR3 DNA follows: TGTGCCAGCAGTGCGGACAGGACATATGGCTACACCTTC.

The chain uses TRBV5-6 and TRBJ2-7; no definite D call. CDR1 SGHDT and CDR2 YYEEEE come from the germline V gene. The CDR3 has 11 amino acids. Trimming stripped 1 base from V and 3 bases from J, with 2 bases between. As DNA, the CDR3 is TGTGCCAGCAGCTTGCGCTACGAGCAGTACTTC. Its protein is CASSLRYEQYF.

The rearrangement joins TRBV29-1 to TRBJ1-2; 7 nucleotides agree with TRBD1. Germline V lookup: CDR1 SQVTM, CDR2 ANQGSEA. The V gene end was trimmed by 7 bases and the J gene end by 4 bases; junction bases not matched to a gene: 6. This CDR3 contains 12 residues. The chain's CDR3 is CSGGGQSYGYTF. CDR3 bases: TGCAGCGGCGGGGGACAGAGCTATGGCTACACCTTC.

In its sample, this clone was seen once. This sequence joins TRBV5-5 and TRBJ1-5; possible D gene TRBD1, 5 bases. Trimming pared 0 bases from V and 5 bases from J, leaving 9 bases between. The CDR3 has 14 residues. Germline V lookup: CDR1 SGHKS, CDR2 YYEKEE (reference sequence). In DNA form, the CDR3 reads TGTGCCAGCAGCTTGGGACCGGGGGATCAGCCCCAGCATTTT. This translates into CASSLGPGDQPQHF.

The CDR3 sequence: CASSLPTRRRGNTEAFF. The CDR3 DNA reads TGTGCCAGTAGTCTCCCGACACGGAGGCGGGGGAACACTGAAGCTTTCTTT. The chain is built from TRBV19 and TRBJ1-1; no clear D gene. Between the trimmed V and J ends, which lost 5 bases and 1 base, there was a span of 20 bases. The germline V gene has CDR1 LNHDA and CDR2 SQIVND (reference sequence). This CDR3 is built from 17 residues.

The genes are TRBV5-1 and TRBJ2-7, with D possibly being TRBD2 (6 bases). V shed 7 bases and J shed 2 bases, with 19 bases lying between them. CDR1 and CDR2 (germline): SGHRS, YFSETQ. This CDR3 has 15 amino acids. Written as DNA, the CDR3 is TGCGCCAGCCTCTCCCGGGCGGGACCTCCCTACGAGCAGTACTTC. It encodes CASLSRAGPPYEQYF.